One sample yielded the 30 T cell receptor beta chains listed below, sequenced in a study of CD8+CD57+ T cells in acquired aplastic anemia. The template for TCR beta VDJ and CDR3 sequence profiling was genomic DNA. One entry per CDR3 protein results from TCRdb running MiXCR on the reads. Of 150,000 to 200,000 distinct CDR3 sequences listed, roughly 48% were seen once; the top ten hold around 3%. Patients chosen for sequencing had shown CD8+CD57+ cell expansion by flow cytometry. Specimen: sorted CD4+, CD8+, or CD8+CD57+ T cells (not recorded which) from PBMCs. Receptor source: a human donor with aplastic anemia.

The V and J genes are TRBV20-1 and TRBJ2-3; D may be TRBD1 or TRBD2 (6 bases each). V was clipped by 0 bases and J by 6 bases, with 10 bases between them. The germline gives CDR1 DFQATT, CDR2 SNEGSKA (reference sequence). The CDR3 is 13 amino acids. The CDR3 sequence is CSAREGGRDTQYF. The CDR3 coding sequence is TGCAGTGCTAGAGAAGGGGGGCGGGATACGCAGTATTTT.

The rearrangement uses TRBV6-2 or TRBV6-3 and TRBJ1-1, with D uncertain. The V end was cut by 6 bases, the J end by 8 bases, with 16 bases between. The CDR3 has 13 amino acids. Per the germline V gene, CDR1 is MNHEY and CDR2 is SVGEGT. CDR3 residues: CASSNSNIREAFF. The CDR3 DNA is TGTGCCAGCAGCAACTCCAATATAAGGGAAGCTTTCTTT.

There are a few counts of this clonotype. The chain uses TRBV9 and TRBJ1-1; weak D call: TRBD1 (6 bases). CDR3 size: 15 residues. Trimming cost V 0 bases and J 1 base, with 10 bases left between them. Germline CDR1 SGDLS, CDR2 YYNGEE. CDR3 residues: CASSVEAGANTEAFF. The CDR3 nucleotides read TGTGCCAGCAGCGTAGAGGCAGGGGCGAACACTGAAGCTTTCTTT.

As to this clonotype: This may be a read error: a much more frequent sequence differs by one nucleotide. The chain combines TRBV18 with TRBJ2-3; no clear D. This CDR3 is 11 amino acids long. Germline values: CDR1 KGHSH, CDR2 LQKENI. CDR3 DNA: TGTGCCACTCGCGTCACAGATACGCGGTATTTT. Amino acid sequence: CATRVTDTRYF. Looking up the rest from reference TRBV18 and TRBJ2-3 gives the full variable domain: NAGVMQNPRHLVRRRGQEARLRCSPMKGHSHVYWYRQLPEEGLKFMVYLQKENIIDESGMPKERFSAEFPKEGPSILRIQQVVRGDSAAYFCATRVTDTRYFGPGTRLTVL.

This clonotype came up many times. The V and J genes are TRBV29-1 and TRBJ1-1, with no clear D. In germline, CDR1 is SQVTM, CDR2 ANQGSEA. Deletions cut 0 bases from V and 2 bases from J, with 13 bases between. The CDR3 is made up of 15 amino acids. The CDR3 loop reads CSVEETQTDNTEAFF. The CDR3 DNA reads as TGCAGCGTTGAAGAGACCCAGACGGATAACACTGAAGCTTTCTTT.

This clonotype has at least ten counts. The V gene is TRBV5-1, the J gene TRBJ1-2; TRBD1 aligns across 7 bases. The trim removed 4 bases at V and 5 bases at J, leaving 5 bases unmatched. This CDR3 contains 13 residues. Germline V gives CDR1 SGHRS, CDR2 YFSETQ. CDR3: CASSEDRPYGYTF. Written as DNA, the CDR3 is TGCGCCAGCAGCGAGGACAGGCCGTATGGCTACACCTTC.

The rearrangement uses TRBV19 and TRBJ1-5, with TRBD1 identical over 9 bases. This CDR3 contains 16 residues. V was pared by 6 bases and J by 6 bases, with 12 bases of the junction left unmatched. The germline V gene encodes CDR1 LNHDA and CDR2 SQIVND (reference sequence). The CDR3: CASSGTGTRVSQPQHF. Here the CDR3 DNA reads TGTGCCAGTAGCGGGACAGGGACGAGGGTCAGTCAGCCCCAGCATTTT.

This clonotype was counted many times. The V and J genes are TRBV6-1 and TRBJ2-7; the D gene could be TRBD1 or TRBD2 (6 bases each). The germline CDR1 and CDR2 sequences are MNHNS and SASEGT. The CDR3 is made up of 13 amino acids. V was shortened by 6 bases and J by 6 bases, with 15 bases between the two germline ends. This CDR3 is CASSQGRDGEQYF. CDR3 DNA: TGTGCCAGCAGCCAGGGGCGGGACGGCGAGCAGTACTTC.

V and J are TRBV11-2 and TRBJ2-5; 12 bases align to TRBD2. Germline V gene data show CDR1 as SGHAT and CDR2 as FQNNGV. The CDR3 covers 17 residues. V trimming: 5 bases; J trimming: 5 bases; junction bases outside the gene matches: 12. The chain's CDR3 is CASSHPASGRAVETQYF. Written as DNA, the CDR3 is TGTGCCAGCAGCCATCCCGCTAGCGGGAGGGCGGTGGAGACCCAGTACTTC.

In this sample, this clonotype turned up many times. The V call is TRBV3-1, the J call TRBJ1-6; D is ambiguous. The ends were cut back, 2 bases at V and 6 bases at J, with 2 bases in the middle. Germline V lookup: CDR1 LGHDT, CDR2 YNNKEL (reference sequence). The CDR3 totals 12 residues. The DNA for the CDR3 is TGTGCCAGCAGCCAACGTAATTCACCCCTCCACTTT. This sequence encodes CASSQRNSPLHF. Drawing the rest from reference TRBV3-1 and TRBJ1-6, the complete variable domain is DTAVSQTPKYLVTQMGNDKSIKCEQNLGHDTMYWYKQDSKKFLKIMFSYNNKELIINETVPNRFSPKSPDKAHLNLHINSLELGDSAVYFCASSQRNSPLHFGNGTRLTVT.

The V call is TRBV5-1, the J call TRBJ2-3; 9 nucleotides agree with TRBD1. The CDR3 covers 15 residues. Germline CDR1 and CDR2: SGHRS and YFSETQ. Trimming took 4 bases from V and 6 from J; bases not matched to a gene: 9. In DNA, the CDR3 is TGCGCCAGCAGCATACTACAGGGGGCCGGCGATACGCAGTATTTT. Translation gives CASSILQGAGDTQYF.

The chain uses TRBV10-3 and TRBJ2-5, with unresolved D. Per germline, CDR1 ENHRY and CDR2 SYGVKD. Trimming stripped 10 bases from V and 2 bases from J, with 11 bases between. The CDR3 runs 12 residues. In DNA, the CDR3 is TGTGCCACCCAAGACACTCAAGAGACCCAGTACTTC. It yields the protein CATQDTQETQYF.

This clonotype came up many times. The chain employs TRBV19 and TRBJ2-2, with 10 bases aligning to TRBD2. The CDR3 is made up of 15 amino acids. V trimming: 4 bases; J trimming: 4 bases; junction bases outside the gene matches: 3. The germline V gene encodes CDR1 LNHDA and CDR2 SQIVND (reference sequence). The CDR3 DNA reads TGTGCCAGTAGTAGGAGCGGGAGGGGCACCGGGGAGCTGTTTTTT. Translation: CASSRSGRGTGELFF.

Note on this clonotype: This clone may be a read error of a much larger clone one base away. The chain joins TRBV12-3 or TRBV12-4 to TRBJ2-2; a possible D gene is TRBD1 (6 bases). The CDR3 covers 14 residues. The V end lost 4 bases, the J end lost 7 bases, and 13 bases lay between the germline ends. The CDR3 spells CASSYWGQGGELFF. The CDR3 DNA sequence: TGTGCCAGCAGTTATTGGGGGCAAGGCGGGGAGCTGTTTTTT.

About this clonotype itself: At one end, the junction sequence differs from germline, possibly due to a read error. This sequence joins TRBV20-1 and TRBJ2-1; weak D call: TRBD1 (6 bases). The CDR3 spans 14 residues. Germline lookup yields CDR1 DFQATT and CDR2 SNEGSKA (reference sequence). The CDR3 sequence is CSAAPGAHYNEQLF. The CDR3 bases are TGCAGTGCTGCTCCAGGGGCACACTACAATGAGCAGCTCTTC.

V usage is TRBV7-2 and J usage is TRBJ1-1; 9 bases align to TRBD1. In germline, CDR1 is SGHTA, CDR2 FQGNSA. J gave up 5 bases and V 3 bases, and 4 bases lay outside the gene matches. This CDR3 contains 14 residues. In nucleotides, the CDR3 is TGTGCCAGCAGCTTGGGACAGGGTTGGACTGAAGCTTTCTTT. Residues: CASSLGQGWTEAFF.

Regarding this clonotype: Being one base from a much bigger clone, this may be a read error. J is TRBJ1-1 and V is TRBV25-1; 9 nucleotides line up with TRBD1. CDR1 and CDR2 (germline): MGHDK, SYGVNS. The CDR3 totals 16 residues. The CDR3 is CASSLGDRVMDTEAFF. For the CDR3, the DNA is TGCGCCAGCAGCTTGGGGGACAGGGTCATGGACACTGAAGCTTTCTTT.

This clonotype appeared a few times. This sequence joins TRBV20-1 and TRBJ2-7; perhaps TRBD1 as D (6 bases). The V gene's germline CDR1 is DFQATT and CDR2 SNEGSKA (reference sequence). V lost 5 bases and J 4 bases, leaving 15 bases between the germline ends. The CDR3 runs to 13 residues. The CDR3 sequence: CSAAGTRVYEQYF. CDR3 sequence (DNA): TGCAGTGCTGCCGGGACACGGGTTTACGAGCAGTACTTC.

Many counts were recorded for this clonotype. The rearrangement uses TRBV20-1 and TRBJ2-7; 9 bases agree with TRBD1. The germline V gene encodes CDR1 DFQATT and CDR2 SNEGSKA (reference sequence). Trimming removed 3 bases from V and 2 bases from J; junction bases left unmatched: 8. This CDR3 spans 15 amino acids. The CDR3 protein is CSARSDRGATYEQYF. The CDR3 nucleotides read TGCAGTGCTAGGTCGGACAGGGGAGCTACCTACGAGCAGTACTTC.

A few counts support this clonotype. This chain links TRBV5-4 with TRBJ2-3, with 9 bases aligning to TRBD1. This CDR3 is built from 16 residues. V lost 0 bases to trimming and J lost 1 base; unmatched junction nucleotides: 3. Looked up from germline, CDR1 is SGHNT and CDR2 is YYREEE (reference sequence). CDR3 sequence reads: CASSLGRDRGTDTQYF. The CDR3 DNA reads as TGTGCCAGCAGCTTGGGCCGGGACAGGGGCACAGATACGCAGTATTTT.

In this sample, this clonotype turned up many times. The chain joins TRBV4-1 to TRBJ1-1; no clear D gene. Germline V gene sequence: CDR1 MGHRA, CDR2 YSYEKL. Trimming removed 1 base at V and 5 bases at J, with 8 bases between. This CDR3 has 13 residues. The CDR3 reads CASSQARGTEAFF. The CDR3 coding sequence is TGCGCCAGCAGCCAAGCCCGTGGAACTGAAGCTTTCTTT.

Concerning this clonotype itself: A read error may produce the germline difference seen at one junction end. The V gene is TRBV10-3, the J gene TRBJ1-4; D is uncertain. This CDR3 comprises 13 residues. The V gene's germline CDR1 is ENHRY and CDR2 SYGVKD. This CDR3 reads CAISTDPNEKLFF. As DNA, the CDR3 is TGTGCCATCAGCACCGACCCGAATGAAAAGCTGTTTTTT.

This clonotype was counted at least ten times. This chain links TRBV7-2 with TRBJ2-6, with unresolved D. From germline, CDR1 is SGHTA and CDR2 FQGNSA. This CDR3 has 14 amino acids. V lost 5 bases, J lost 1 base, and 6 bases lay in between. DNA for the CDR3: TGTGCCAGCAGCCGCGAGTCTGGGGCCAACGTCCTGACTTTC. It yields the protein CASSRESGANVLTF.

This clonotype was seen many times. The chain couples TRBV5-4 to TRBJ1-1; D uncertain. This CDR3 region has 15 residues. Trimming took 0 bases from V and 0 from J, leaving 9 bases between them. From germline, CDR1 is SGHNT and CDR2 YYREEE (reference sequence). CDR3 nucleotides: TGTGCCAGCAGCTTGGGCGGTAGCATGAACACTGAAGCTTTCTTT. Protein sequence: CASSLGGSMNTEAFF.

This clonotype was recorded at least ten times. The chain joins TRBV19 to TRBJ2-7; possible D gene TRBD1, 6 bases. The germline V gene encodes CDR1 LNHDA and CDR2 SQIVND (reference sequence). V was shortened by 3 bases and J by 5 bases, with 17 bases between the two germline ends. This CDR3 has 15 residues. The CDR3 DNA sequence: TGTGCCAGTAGTATCGCAGGTAGGGGGATCGACGAGCAGTACTTC. Translating gives CASSIAGRGIDEQYF.

This rearrangement joins TRBV19 to TRBJ1-1; TRBD1 aligns across 7 bases. CDR1 is LNHDA and CDR2 is SQIVND in the germline V gene (reference sequence). This CDR3 is 14 amino acids long. V gave up 5 bases and J gave up 2 bases; unmatched junction bases: 5. The chain's CDR3 is CASSFRDSNTEAFF. Here the CDR3 DNA reads TGTGCCAGTAGTTTCCGGGACAGCAACACTGAAGCTTTCTTT.

This chain uses TRBV20-1 with TRBJ1-1; D is undetermined. V was trimmed by 0 bases and J by 7 bases, leaving 9 bases between them. Germline loops: CDR1 DFQATT, CDR2 SNEGSKA (reference sequence). This CDR3 is 12 amino acids long. The CDR3 DNA sequence: TGCAGTGCTAGAGATGCCGGGAATGAAGCTTTCTTT. It is translated as CSARDAGNEAFF.

This clonotype was detected a few times. This chain links TRBV27 with TRBJ2-1; D remains ambiguous. V was cut by 6 bases and J by 4 bases, with 10 bases left in between. Germline lookup yields CDR1 MNHEY and CDR2 SMNVEV (reference sequence). The CDR3 is 13 amino acids. CDR3 in DNA: TGTGCCAGCAGCCCCAGGTTTTACAATGAGCAGTTCTTC. It codes for CASSPRFYNEQFF.

The chain carries TRBV24-1 and TRBJ1-5; D is unresolved. V lost 4 bases and J lost 6, with 6 bases in between. Germline V gene sequence: CDR1 KGHDR, CDR2 SFDVKD. This CDR3 has 12 amino acids. CDR3 sequence (DNA): TGTGCCACCAGTGAGTTAGGTCAGCCCCAGCATTTT. Its protein product is CATSELGQPQHF.

The gene calls are TRBV10-3 and TRBJ1-2; 8 positions match TRBD1. Per the germline V gene, CDR1 is ENHRY and CDR2 is SYGVKD. Trimming removed 5 bases from V and 6 bases from J; junction bases left unmatched: 14. This CDR3 contains 16 residues. CDR3: CAISKRIQGASDGYTF. Written as DNA, the CDR3 is TGTGCCATCAGTAAGAGAATCCAGGGGGCAAGCGATGGCTACACCTTC.